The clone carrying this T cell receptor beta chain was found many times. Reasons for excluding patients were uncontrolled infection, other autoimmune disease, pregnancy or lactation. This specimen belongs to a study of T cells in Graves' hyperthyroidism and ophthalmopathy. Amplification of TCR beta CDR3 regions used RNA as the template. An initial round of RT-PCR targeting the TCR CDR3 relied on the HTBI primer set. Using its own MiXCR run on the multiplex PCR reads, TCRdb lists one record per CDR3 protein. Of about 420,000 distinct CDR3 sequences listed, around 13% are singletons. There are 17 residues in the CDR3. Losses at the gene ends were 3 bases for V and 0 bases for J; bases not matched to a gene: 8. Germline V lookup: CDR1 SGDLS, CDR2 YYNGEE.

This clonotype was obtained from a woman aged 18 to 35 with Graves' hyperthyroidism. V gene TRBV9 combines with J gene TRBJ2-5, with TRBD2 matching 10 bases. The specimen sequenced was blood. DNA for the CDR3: TGTGCCAGCAGCGGAGCTAGCGGGGGCCGGTACCAAGAGACCCAGTACTTC. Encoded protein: CASSGASGGRYQETQYF.